A selection of T cell receptor beta chains follows, all from one sample in a study of cytomegalovirus exposure and HLA in healthy donors. The repertoire was sequenced with immunoSEQ multiplex PCR; TCRdb's copy has only in-frame clones and lacks some. This sample has 150,000 or so clones, with over 60% found just once. Sequencing input: PBMCs. These receptors were obtained from a woman in her twenties or thirties in good health and CMV-seropositive. CDR3s include the opening cysteine and the closing phenylalanine or tryptophan. The order of the fields is CDR3 length, V gene, clone size, J gene, D gene, CDR3 protein, CDR3 DNA. D genes are given only for firm matches. Not every row has a clone size; where given, it reads once, few, many or a size class.

cdr3_length: 14; v_call: TRBV5-1; clone_size: few; j_call: TRBJ1-4; d_call: .; cdr3_aa: CASSWGTGDEKLFF; cdr3_nt: TGCGCCAGCAGCTGGGGGACGGGGGATGAAAAACTGTTTTTT
cdr3_length: 16; v_call: TRBV2; clone_size: .; j_call: TRBJ1-6; d_call: .; cdr3_aa: CASSGVRGRPNSPLHF; cdr3_nt: TGTGCCAGCAGTGGGGTCCGTGGGAGGCCGAATTCACCCCTCCACTTT
cdr3_length: 14; v_call: TRBV13; clone_size: once; j_call: TRBJ1-6; d_call: TRBD1; cdr3_aa: CASSPDRNGSPLHF; cdr3_nt: TGTGCCAGCAGCCCGGACAGGAACGGGTCACCCCTCCACTTT
cdr3_length: 12; v_call: TRBV6-1; clone_size: .; j_call: TRBJ1-5; d_call: .; cdr3_aa: CASSLAPQPQHF; cdr3_nt: TGTGCCAGCAGTCTAGCCCCTCAGCCCCAGCATTTT
cdr3_length: 15; v_call: TRBV7-9; clone_size: once; j_call: TRBJ1-5; d_call: .; cdr3_aa: CASSSAGSTNQPQHF; cdr3_nt: TGTGCCAGCAGCTCTGCCGGGTCAACTAATCAGCCCCAGCATTTT
cdr3_length: 14; v_call: TRBV4-2; clone_size: .; j_call: TRBJ1-2; d_call: TRBD1; cdr3_aa: CASSQGQGAHGYTF; cdr3_nt: TGTGCCAGCAGCCAAGGACAGGGGGCGCATGGCTACACCTTC
cdr3_length: 16; v_call: TRBV4-2; clone_size: .; j_call: TRBJ2-7; d_call: .; cdr3_aa: CASSREAVTTYNEQYF; cdr3_nt: TGTGCCAGCAGCCGGGAAGCGGTCACGACCTATAACGAGCAGTACTTC
cdr3_length: 12; v_call: TRBV28; clone_size: .; j_call: TRBJ1-2; d_call: .; cdr3_aa: CASSSQPRGYTF; cdr3_nt: TGTGCCAGCAGTTCACAGCCCCGGGGTTACACCTTC
cdr3_length: 13; v_call: TRBV5-6; clone_size: .; j_call: TRBJ1-2; d_call: .; cdr3_aa: CASSFQQVGGYTF; cdr3_nt: TGTGCCAGCAGCTTTCAACAGGTGGGAGGCTACACCTTC
cdr3_length: 14; v_call: TRBV5-4; clone_size: once; j_call: TRBJ2-5; d_call: TRBD1; cdr3_aa: CASSATGYQETQYF; cdr3_nt: TGTGCCAGCAGCGCGACAGGGTACCAAGAGACCCAGTACTTC
cdr3_length: 15; v_call: TRBV28; clone_size: few; j_call: TRBJ1-2; d_call: .; cdr3_aa: CASSLYLRRNYGYTF; cdr3_nt: TGTGCCAGCAGTTTATACCTCCGGCGGAACTATGGCTACACCTTC
cdr3_length: 14; v_call: TRBV12-5; clone_size: .; j_call: TRBJ1-2; d_call: TRBD1; cdr3_aa: CASGRGQANYGYTF; cdr3_nt: TGTGCTAGTGGCCGCGGACAGGCAAACTATGGCTACACCTTC
cdr3_length: 13; v_call: TRBV7-6; clone_size: .; j_call: TRBJ2-1; d_call: .; cdr3_aa: CASSLAHIDEQFF; cdr3_nt: TGTGCCAGCAGCTTAGCCCACATCGATGAGCAGTTCTTC
cdr3_length: 15; v_call: TRBV9; clone_size: .; j_call: TRBJ2-7; d_call: TRBD2; cdr3_aa: CASSEGTPGGGEQYF; cdr3_nt: TGTGCCAGCAGCGAGGGGACCCCTGGGGGGGGCGAGCAGTACTTC
cdr3_length: 14; v_call: TRBV5-1; clone_size: .; j_call: TRBJ2-7; d_call: TRBD1; cdr3_aa: CASREQGANYEQYF; cdr3_nt: TGCGCCAGCAGGGAACAGGGGGCAAACTACGAGCAGTACTTC
cdr3_length: 15; v_call: TRBV4-1; clone_size: .; j_call: TRBJ2-5; d_call: TRBD1; cdr3_aa: CASSQEDRRRETQYF; cdr3_nt: TGCGCCAGCAGCCAAGAGGACAGGCGACGGGAGACCCAGTACTTC
cdr3_length: 13; v_call: TRBV30; clone_size: once; j_call: TRBJ2-7; d_call: .; cdr3_aa: CAWSVYIGYEQYF; cdr3_nt: TGTGCCTGGAGTGTATATATCGGCTACGAGCAGTACTTC
cdr3_length: 15; v_call: TRBV2; clone_size: .; j_call: TRBJ2-3; d_call: TRBD2; cdr3_aa: CASSWSGGATDTQYF; cdr3_nt: TGTGCCAGCAGTTGGTCCGGGGGGGCCACAGATACGCAGTATTTT
cdr3_length: 15; v_call: TRBV5-1; clone_size: .; j_call: TRBJ2-7; d_call: .; cdr3_aa: CASSFSGSYTYEQYF; cdr3_nt: TGCGCCAGCAGCTTCTCGGGATCCTACACCTACGAGCAGTACTTC
cdr3_length: 15; v_call: TRBV14; clone_size: once; j_call: TRBJ2-7; d_call: .; cdr3_aa: CASSDNLDRFYEQYF; cdr3_nt: TGTGCCAGCAGCGACAATTTAGACAGGTTCTACGAGCAGTACTTC
cdr3_length: 13; v_call: TRBV29-1; clone_size: .; j_call: TRBJ1-5; d_call: .; cdr3_aa: CSVAAGTWQPQHF; cdr3_nt: TGCAGCGTGGCAGCGGGAACGTGGCAGCCCCAGCATTTT
cdr3_length: 14; v_call: TRBV19; clone_size: .; j_call: TRBJ1-2; d_call: TRBD1; cdr3_aa: CASSLDRDAAGYTF; cdr3_nt: TGTGCCAGTAGTCTGGACAGGGACGCGGCTGGCTACACCTTC
cdr3_length: 14; v_call: TRBV30; clone_size: .; j_call: TRBJ1-1; d_call: TRBD1; cdr3_aa: CAWRYRDRRAEAFF; cdr3_nt: TGTGCCTGGAGATACCGGGACAGAAGAGCTGAAGCTTTCTTT
cdr3_length: 12; v_call: TRBV25-1; clone_size: few; j_call: TRBJ1-6; d_call: .; cdr3_aa: CASSIHNSPLHF; cdr3_nt: TGTGCCAGCAGCATTCATAATTCACCCCTCCACTTT
cdr3_length: 13; v_call: TRBV27; clone_size: few; j_call: TRBJ1-2; d_call: .; cdr3_aa: CASSLGQFYGYTF; cdr3_nt: TGTGCCAGCAGTTTAGGGCAGTTCTATGGCTACACCTTC
cdr3_length: 16; v_call: TRBV10-2; clone_size: .; j_call: TRBJ2-6; d_call: TRBD1; cdr3_aa: CASRGQGASGANVLTF; cdr3_nt: TGCGCCAGCAGGGGACAGGGGGCTTCTGGGGCCAACGTCCTGACTTTC
cdr3_length: 16; v_call: TRBV2; clone_size: few; j_call: TRBJ1-1; d_call: .; cdr3_aa: CASSNGETGDRTEAFF; cdr3_nt: TGTGCCAGCAGTAACGGCGAAACTGGAGACCGCACTGAAGCTTTCTTT
cdr3_length: 14; v_call: TRBV30; clone_size: .; j_call: TRBJ2-3; d_call: .; cdr3_aa: CAWSEAGSTDTQYF; cdr3_nt: TGTGCCTGGAGTGAGGCGGGAAGTACAGATACGCAGTATTTT
cdr3_length: 14; v_call: TRBV5-8; clone_size: .; j_call: TRBJ1-1; d_call: TRBD1; cdr3_aa: CASSWGTGTTEAFF; cdr3_nt: TGTGCCAGCAGCTGGGGGACAGGTACCACTGAAGCTTTCTTT
cdr3_length: 14; v_call: TRBV13; clone_size: .; j_call: TRBJ2-7; d_call: TRBD1; cdr3_aa: CASSFGTGNHEQYF; cdr3_nt: TGTGCCAGCAGCTTCGGGACAGGGAACCACGAGCAGTACTTC
cdr3_length: 15; v_call: TRBV18; clone_size: once; j_call: TRBJ1-1; d_call: .; cdr3_aa: CASSPGAGDFTEAFF; cdr3_nt: TGTGCCAGCTCACCAGGGGCGGGGGATTTCACTGAAGCTTTCTTT
cdr3_length: 14; v_call: TRBV29-1; clone_size: .; j_call: TRBJ2-7; d_call: TRBD2; cdr3_aa: CSAGGLEGSDEQYF; cdr3_nt: TGCAGCGCGGGGGGACTCGAGGGAAGCGACGAGCAGTACTTC
cdr3_length: 14; v_call: TRBV5-4; clone_size: .; j_call: TRBJ1-2; d_call: TRBD1; cdr3_aa: CASGRDRGYYGYTF; cdr3_nt: TGTGCCAGCGGCCGGGACAGGGGTTATTATGGCTACACCTTC
cdr3_length: 17; v_call: TRBV2; clone_size: .; j_call: TRBJ1-2; d_call: TRBD1; cdr3_aa: CASSRTLPDRGQGGYTF; cdr3_nt: TGTGCCAGCAGTCGTACTTTACCGGACAGGGGGCAGGGGGGCTACACCTTC
cdr3_length: 15; v_call: TRBV10-1; clone_size: .; j_call: TRBJ2-1; d_call: TRBD1; cdr3_aa: CASSDRDREMAEQFF; cdr3_nt: TGCGCCAGCAGTGATCGGGACAGGGAAATGGCTGAGCAGTTCTTC
cdr3_length: 12; v_call: TRBV29-1; clone_size: .; j_call: TRBJ2-2; d_call: TRBD2; cdr3_aa: CSASGGLGELFF; cdr3_nt: TGCAGCGCTAGCGGGGGGCTCGGGGAGCTGTTTTTT